This TCR beta chain was identified in a study of T cells after somatic rescue of genetic block. Sequencing used immunoSEQ multiplex PCR; TCRdb keeps in-frame clones, though not all of them. Of 65,000 to 70,000 clones detected, roughly nine tenths appear once; the ten largest clones hold around 2.8%. Trimming at V came to 1 base and at J to 3 bases, leaving 4 bases not matched to a gene. From germline, CDR1 is MNHNY and CDR2 SVGAGI (reference sequence). The CDR3 is 15 residues long. This clone appeared a single time. The chain employs TRBV6-6 and TRBJ2-5; 8 bases are a match to TRBD1. Source material: peripheral blood mononuclear cells (PBMCs). This TCR derives from a man aged 35 to 55. The CDR3 region is CASSYWADREETQYF. The CDR3 bases are TGTGCCAGCAGTTACTGGGCGGACAGGGAAGAGACCCAGTACTTC.